One sample yielded the 20 T cell receptor beta chains listed below, sequenced in a study of identical twins. One entry per CDR3 protein results from TCRdb running MiXCR on the 5' RACE reads. This table has some 690,000 distinct CDR3 sequences, roughly 20% appearing once. This same sample was also taken into another study, of T cells expressing NK-cell markers.

Sequencing was carried out using PBMCs. Every receptor here comes from a woman aged 18-29 years in good health.

The chain uses TRBV20-1 and TRBJ2-2; D might be TRBD2 (5 bases). The CDR3 is 13 amino acids. Germline V gives CDR1 DFQATT, CDR2 SNEGSKA (reference sequence). V was cut by 4 bases and J by 4 bases, with 10 bases left in between. Here the CDR3 DNA reads TGCAGTGCTACCAAGGGAGTCACCGGGGAGCTGTTTTTT. It specifies CSATKGVTGELFF.

This clonotype was seen a handful of times. The chain links TRBV20-1 to TRBJ2-3; D is perhaps TRBD2 (6 bases). The germline V gene has CDR1 DFQATT and CDR2 SNEGSKA (reference sequence). The CDR3 sequence is 14 residues long. V was trimmed by 1 base and J by 5 bases, leaving 13 bases between them. CDR3: CSARVVGGIDTQYF. The CDR3 DNA reads as TGCAGTGCTAGAGTGGTAGGAGGGATAGATACGCAGTATTTT.

V usage is TRBV4-3 and J usage is TRBJ2-5; the D is unclear. CDR3 size: 13 residues. The V and J ends lost 0 bases and 4 bases respectively, with 6 bases between them. Germline V lookup: CDR1 LGHNA, CDR2 YSLEER. The CDR3 DNA sequence: TGCGCCAGCAGCCAAGAAGAGGCAGAGACCCAGTACTTC. Translating it yields CASSQEEAETQYF.

Only a few counts were recorded for this clonotype. The V gene is TRBV12-3 or TRBV12-4, the J gene TRBJ2-5, with 9 bases matching TRBD2. The J segment lost 7 bases and the V segment lost 3 bases, leaving 9 bases of the junction unmatched. The CDR3 is 15 residues long. CDR3 amino acids: CASSLGTSSNPTQYF. The CDR3 DNA is TGTGCCAGCAGTTTGGGGACTAGCAGTAACCCGACCCAGTACTTC.

This clonotype was detected a few times. The CDR3 DNA reads TGTGCCAGCAGCTTGCCGGGACAGTATAATTCCTACGAGCAGTACTTC. Translating gives CASSLPGQYNSYEQYF. The chain has TRBV7-8 and TRBJ2-7; TRBD1 agrees at 7 bases. In germline, CDR1 is SGHVS, CDR2 FQNEAQ. There are 16 residues in the CDR3. Losses at the gene ends were 3 bases for V and 1 base for J; bases not matched to a gene: 9.

This clonotype was seen at least ten times. The chain couples TRBV6-5 to TRBJ2-1; tentative D call: TRBD2 (5 bases). V was shortened by 4 bases and J by 0 bases, with 10 bases between the two germline ends. The CDR3 runs 15 residues. CDR1 and CDR2 from the germline V gene are MNHEY and SVGAGI. The CDR3 reads CASSFGNPSYNEQFF. The CDR3, as DNA: TGTGCCAGCAGTTTCGGGAACCCCTCCTACAATGAGCAGTTCTTC.

At least ten counts were recorded for this clonotype. The gene calls are TRBV20-1 and TRBJ2-3, with 8 bases fitting TRBD2. There are 14 residues in the CDR3. Trimming removed 5 bases from V and 2 bases from J; junction bases left unmatched: 6. Germline CDR1 reads DFQATT; CDR2 reads SNEGSKA (reference sequence). CDR3 DNA: TGCAGTGCTCTAACTAGCGGTATCACAGATACGCAGTATTTT. Translating it yields CSALTSGITDTQYF.

Ten or more counts support this clonotype. The J gene is TRBJ1-1, the V gene TRBV29-1; weak D call: TRBD1 (5 bases). Germline CDR1 and CDR2: SQVTM and ANQGSEA. This CDR3 is 10 amino acids long. Deletions cut 7 bases from V and 5 bases from J, with 8 bases between. CDR3: CSGGLTEAFF. CDR3 coding DNA: TGCAGCGGGGGCTTGACTGAAGCTTTCTTT.

The J gene is TRBJ1-1, the V gene TRBV24-1; D gene ambiguous. V was cut by 4 bases and J by 9 bases, with 11 bases left in between. Germline CDR1 and CDR2: KGHDR and SFDVKD. CDR3 length equals 12 residues. The CDR3 protein is CATSEQYRQAFF. Here the CDR3 DNA reads TGTGCCACCAGTGAACAGTATCGACAAGCTTTCTTT.

This clonotype has just a few counts. CDR3 residues: CASSSVRGNRQETQYF. The CDR3 nucleotides read TGCGCCAGCAGTTCCGTCAGGGGGAATCGCCAAGAGACCCAGTACTTC. This rearrangement joins TRBV5-1 to TRBJ2-5; 7 bases align to TRBD1. The V gene end was trimmed by 5 bases and the J gene end by 1 base; junction bases not matched to a gene: 11. The CDR3 is 16 amino acids. Germline V gives CDR1 SGHRS, CDR2 YFSETQ.

This clonotype showed up just a few times. The rearrangement links TRBV9 to TRBJ2-3, with D hard to call. V lost 1 base and J 6 bases, leaving 12 bases between the germline ends. The CDR3 covers 14 residues. CDR1 and CDR2 from the germline V gene are SGDLS and YYNGEE. The CDR3 region has the DNA TGTGCCAGCAGCGTAACCGGAAACCTTGATACGCAGTATTTT. Encoded protein: CASSVTGNLDTQYF.

The chain carries TRBV12-3 or TRBV12-4 and TRBJ2-1; tentatively, D is TRBD1 (5 bases). Trimming stripped 1 base from V and 10 bases from J, with 11 bases between. CDR3 size: 13 residues. The DNA of the CDR3 is TGTGCCAGCAGTTTAGGGGGCGTCGGGGAGCAGTTCTTC. Protein sequence: CASSLGGVGEQFF.

Concerning this clonotype itself: An end of the junction differs from the germline gene, which may be a read error. This chain joins TRBV12-3 or TRBV12-4 and TRBJ2-7; D is perhaps TRBD1 (6 bases). The CDR3 covers 11 residues. CDR3 in amino acids: CASSRQAEKNF. The CDR3 bases are TGTGCCAGCAGTCGACAGGCCGAAAAAAATTTC.

The genes are TRBV20-1 and TRBJ2-1; 12 nucleotides match TRBD2. CDR1 and CDR2 (germline): DFQATT, SNEGSKA (reference sequence). The CDR3 totals 14 residues. J lost 7 bases, V lost 5 bases, and 6 bases had no gene match. The CDR3 coding sequence is TGCAGTGCTTCTAGCGGGGGGGCGGGGAATGAGCAGTTCTTC. Amino acid sequence: CSASSGGAGNEQFF.

This clonotype was seen a handful of times. The chain couples TRBV27 to TRBJ2-1, with D perhaps being TRBD1 or TRBD2 (5 bases each). CDR1 is MNHEY, CDR2 SMNVEV, per germline (reference sequence). This CDR3 region has 15 residues. Trimming cost V 4 bases and J 8 bases, with 18 bases left between them. The CDR3 reads CASSYRGHPDDEQFF. The CDR3 nucleotides are TGTGCCAGCAGTTACCGGGGCCACCCGGACGATGAGCAGTTCTTC.

The rearrangement uses TRBV10-3 and TRBJ2-1; TRBD2 aligns across 9 bases. Looked up from germline, CDR1 is ENHRY and CDR2 is SYGVKD. The V segment lost 6 bases and the J segment 6 bases; nucleotides outside the gene matches: 12. This CDR3 comprises 16 residues. The CDR3 DNA sequence: TGTGCCATCAGAGACCTCAGCGGGGGGCCAGGCAATGAGCAGTTCTTC. It codes for CAIRDLSGGPGNEQFF.

This clonotype has just a few counts. CDR3 sequence: CSARVGSGGSYNEQFF. The CDR3 region has the DNA TGCAGTGCTAGAGTGGGTAGCGGGGGTTCGTACAATGAGCAGTTCTTC. The V call is TRBV20-1, the J call TRBJ2-1; 9 bases fit TRBD2. The germline V gene has CDR1 DFQATT and CDR2 SNEGSKA (reference sequence). The CDR3 is 16 amino acids. V gave up 1 base and J gave up 4 bases; unmatched junction bases: 8.

V is TRBV2 and J is TRBJ2-2, with D unresolved. CDR3 length: 12 amino acids. Between the trimmed V and J ends, which lost 7 bases and 6 bases, there was a span of 9 bases. Germline CDR1 and CDR2: SNHLY and FYNNEI. CDR3 sequence (DNA): TGTGCCAGCACGAGTACCGCCGGGGAGCTGTTTTTT. Residues: CASTSTAGELFF. The entire variable domain, with the rest obtained from reference TRBV2 and TRBJ2-2, is as follows: EPEVTQTPSHQVTQMGQEVILRCVPISNHLYFYWYRQILGQKVEFLVSFYNNEISEKSEIFDDQFSVERPDGSNFTLKIRSTKLEDSAMYFCASTSTAGELFFGEGSRLTVL.

This clonotype occurred a few times. The chain links TRBV29-1 to TRBJ2-1, with 12 positions matching TRBD2. CDR1 is SQVTM, CDR2 ANQGSEA, per germline. CDR3 length: 18 residues. The ends lost 1 base at V and 8 bases at J; junction bases unmatched: 15. The CDR3 sequence: CSVEGLAGGLTYSDEQFF. The DNA for the CDR3 is TGCAGCGTTGAAGGGCTAGCGGGAGGGCTGACCTACAGCGATGAGCAGTTCTTC.

This clonotype was detected a few times. This chain links TRBV5-1 with TRBJ2-2; D possibly corresponds to TRBD1 (5 bases). V lost 3 bases to trimming and J lost 0 bases, with 12 bases between them. CDR1 is SGHRS, CDR2 YFSETQ, per germline. The length of the CDR3 is 16 residues. CDR3 amino acids: CASSSNRSPNTGELFF. The CDR3 DNA follows: TGCGCCAGCAGCTCAAACAGGAGTCCGAACACCGGGGAGCTGTTTTTT.